One sample yielded the 27 T cell receptor beta chains listed below, sequenced in a study of beta chain features in type 1 diabetes. Findings and caveats of the study: All four CD4+ subsets from Type 1 diabetes patients carried moderately but significantly shorter TCRB CDR3s.

The antigens these receptors bind are not known. Investigators reverse transcribed all isolated RNA, so they sequenced expressed TCRB transcripts. TCRdb's copy holds only in-frame clones and misses some; the assay was immunoSEQ multiplex PCR. The table has hundreds of thousands of clones, around 15% seen once. Sequenced material: naive CD4+ T cells from blood. These receptors were collected from a man aged 18 to 35 with type 1 diabetes.

CDR3 nucleotide sequence: TGTGCCAGCAGTGAGAGAGGGAGCTACGAGCAGTACTTC. Translation gives CASSERGSYEQYF. The gene calls are TRBV25-1 and TRBJ2-5, with D perhaps TRBD2 (5 bases). The DNA matches TRBJ2-7 better at its end, which makes the J call doubtful. This CDR3 spans 13 amino acids. In germline, CDR1 is MGHDK, CDR2 SYGVNS.

This clone turned up a few times. V gene TRBV9 combines with J gene TRBJ2-2; D may be TRBD1 (5 bases). This CDR3 region has 12 residues. CDR1 and CDR2 from the germline V gene are SGDLS and YYNGEE. Trimming took off 4 bases at V and 7 bases at J, with 8 bases between the two ends. The CDR3 is CASSPQDGELFF. The DNA for the CDR3 is TGTGCCAGCAGCCCACAGGACGGGGAGCTGTTTTTT. The variable domain in full, completed from reference TRBV9 and TRBJ2-2, reads DSGVTQTPKHLITATGQRVTLRCSPRSGDLSVYWYQQSLDQGLQFLIQYYNGEERAKGNILERFSAQQFPDLHSELNLSSLELGDSALYFCASSPQDGELFFGEGSRLTVL.

In this sample, this clone turned up a few times. The chain joins TRBV6-5 to TRBJ2-6; D is unclear. Looked up from germline, CDR1 is MNHEY and CDR2 is SVGAGI. Between the trimmed V and J ends, which lost 3 bases and 1 base, there was a span of 10 bases. CDR3 length: 16 residues. The CDR3 reads CASSYLYLSGANVLTF. As DNA, the CDR3 is TGTGCCAGCAGTTATCTGTACTTGTCTGGGGCCAACGTCCTGACTTTC.

There are a few counts of this clone. The chain employs TRBV19 and TRBJ1-2; no firm D call. The CDR3 has 11 amino acids. Germline V gene lookup returns CDR1 LNHDA and CDR2 SQIVND (reference sequence). The V and J ends lost 7 bases and 4 bases respectively, with 7 bases between them. The CDR3 DNA is TGTGCCAGTACTCCTGGCTATGGCTACACCTTC. Its translation: CASTPGYGYTF.

This clone turned up a few times. V and J are TRBV28 and TRBJ2-7; TRBD2 agrees at 9 bases. This CDR3 has 13 residues. J was trimmed by 6 bases and V by 6 bases; bases with no gene match: 6. The germline CDR1 and CDR2 sequences are MDHEN and SYDVKM. The DNA of the CDR3 is TGTGCCAGCAGCCCATGGACTAGCGTCGAGCAGTACTTC. Protein sequence: CASSPWTSVEQYF.

This clone was observed a handful of times. This chain uses TRBV19 with TRBJ1-1; D is possibly TRBD1 (5 bases). The CDR3 loop spans 12 amino acids. The V gene lost 6 bases and the J gene lost 6 bases, with 11 bases spanning the gap. Per the germline V gene, CDR1 is LNHDA and CDR2 is SQIVND (reference sequence). The DNA for the CDR3 is TGTGCCAGTAGCTACAGGTGGGCTGAAGCTTTCTTT. Its protein is CASSYRWAEAFF.

This clone was found a few times. The gene calls are TRBV25-1 and TRBJ2-7; tentatively, D is TRBD2 (7 bases). The CDR3 totals 14 residues. V lost 8 bases to trimming and J lost 1 base, with 15 bases between them. Germline V lookup: CDR1 MGHDK, CDR2 SYGVNS. The CDR3 reads CASGGAGASYEQYF. Here the CDR3 DNA reads TGTGCCAGCGGGGGGGCAGGGGCATCCTACGAGCAGTACTTC.

The chain links TRBV18 to TRBJ2-5, with D unresolved. V was pared by 1 base and J by 2 bases, with 11 bases between. The germline V gene has CDR1 KGHSH and CDR2 LQKENI. This CDR3 region has 15 residues. The CDR3 DNA follows: TGTGCCAGCTCACCACATGTCAAGCTACAAGAGACCCAGTACTTC. It translates to CASSPHVKLQETQYF.

With regard to this clone: The same CDR3 is also encoded by other DNA sequences in this sample. The V and J genes are TRBV6-5 and TRBJ2-5; 8 bases align to TRBD2. This CDR3 is built from 14 residues. J was trimmed by 5 bases and V by 5 bases; bases with no gene match: 7. Germline V gene lookup returns CDR1 MNHEY and CDR2 SVGAGI. CDR3 sequence: CASSDRGGQETQYF. The CDR3, as DNA: TGTGCCAGCAGTGACCGGGGGGGGCAGGAGACCCAGTACTTC.

This clone was seen only a few times. The rearrangement links TRBV5-4 to TRBJ1-6; TRBD1 agrees at 7 bases. Per germline, CDR1 SGHNT and CDR2 YYREEE (reference sequence). The CDR3 extends over 16 amino acids. Losses at the gene ends were 1 base for V and 5 bases for J; bases not matched to a gene: 6. CDR3 coding DNA: TGTGCCAGCAGCTTGAGATGGACAGGAGATAATTCACCCCTCCACTTT. It specifies CASSLRWTGDNSPLHF.

In the case of this clone: Other DNA sequences in the same sample also yield this CDR3. J is TRBJ2-3 and V is TRBV20-1, with D unclear. Trimming took 3 bases from V and 5 from J, leaving 6 bases between them. This CDR3 contains 11 residues. From germline, CDR1 is DFQATT and CDR2 SNEGSKA (reference sequence). This chain's CDR3 is CSARGEDTQYF. In DNA, the CDR3 is TGCAGTGCTAGGGGCGAAGATACGCAGTATTTT.

Details on this clone: The same CDR3 can be traced to other DNA sequences in this sample. The chain employs TRBV18 and TRBJ1-1; D not resolved. Germline V lookup: CDR1 KGHSH, CDR2 LQKENI. Between the trimmed V and J ends, which lost 5 bases and 1 base, there was a span of 8 bases. This CDR3 is built from 13 residues. CDR3 in DNA: TGTGCCAGCTCAGCTGGGGAGAACACTGAAGCTTTCTTT. Protein: CASSAGENTEAFF.

The CDR3 nucleotides are TGTGCCAGTAGTTTCCGGGACACAAGTAATTCACCCCTCCACTTT. It yields the protein CASSFRDTSNSPLHF. The chain is built from TRBV19 and TRBJ1-6, with D perhaps matching TRBD1 (6 bases). This CDR3 contains 15 residues. Germline V CDR1 and CDR2: LNHDA, SQIVND (reference sequence). The ends were cut back, 5 bases at V and 6 bases at J, with 14 bases in the middle. The full variable domain, in which reference TRBV19 and TRBJ1-6 provide the parts outside the CDR3, is DGGITQSPKYLFRKEGQNVTLSCEQNLNHDAMYWYRQDPGQGLRLIYYSQIVNDFQKGDIAEGYSVSREKKESFPLTVTSAQKNPTAFYLCASSFRDTSNSPLHFGNGTRLTVT.

This sequence joins TRBV6-5 and TRBJ1-1; D unresolved. Trimming cost V 5 bases and J 0 bases, with 7 bases left between them. Germline lookup yields CDR1 MNHEY and CDR2 SVGAGI. This CDR3 has 13 amino acids. CDR3 nucleotides: TGTGCCAGCAGTGAACAAGTGAACACTGAAGCTTTCTTT. This codes for CASSEQVNTEAFF.

The chain couples TRBV28 to TRBJ2-1; D may be TRBD1 (6 bases). This CDR3 region has 12 residues. The V gene's germline CDR1 is MDHEN and CDR2 SYDVKM. Between the trimmed V and J ends, which lost 6 bases and 9 bases, there was a span of 12 bases. The CDR3 is CASRLTGLEQFF. As DNA, the CDR3 is TGTGCCAGCAGGTTAACAGGGCTTGAGCAGTTCTTC.

The CDR3 nucleotides are TGTGCCAGCAGGACAGGGGCCTACGAGCAGTACTTC. Protein product: CASRTGAYEQYF. The chain uses TRBV6-5 and TRBJ2-7; 8 bases fit TRBD1. Trimming removed 6 bases from V and 2 bases from J; junction bases left unmatched: 0. The CDR3 is 12 residues long. Germline loops: CDR1 MNHEY, CDR2 SVGAGI.

The genes are TRBV29-1 and TRBJ1-4; a weak D match, TRBD1 (5 bases). There are 15 residues in the CDR3. The germline V and J ends were trimmed by 5 bases and 8 bases, with 21 bases remaining between them. Germline-derived CDR1 and CDR2 are SQVTM and ANQGSEA. The CDR3 DNA sequence: TGCAGCGTTCTCCACCAGACAGCATCGGGGGAAAAACTGTTTTTT. It specifies CSVLHQTASGEKLFF.

This chain uses TRBV30 with TRBJ1-1; D gene unclear. Germline-derived CDR1 and CDR2 are GTSNPN and SVGIG (reference sequence). This CDR3 contains 13 residues. V gave up 4 bases and J gave up 1 base, with 10 bases separating them. In DNA, the CDR3 is TGTGCCTGGACTGTTCAGGAGAACACTGAAGCTTTCTTT. Its translation is CAWTVQENTEAFF. Based on the CDR3 plus reference TRBV30 and TRBJ1-1, the full variable domain is SQTIHQWPATLVQPVGSPLSLECTVEGTSNPNLYWYRQAAGRGLQLLFYSVGIGQISSEVPQNLSASRPQDRQFILSSKKLLLSDSGFYLCAWTVQENTEAFFGQGTRLTVV.

The chain couples TRBV2 to TRBJ2-6; no reliable D call. The CDR3 sequence is 14 residues long. The V end lost 7 bases, the J end lost 0 bases, and 7 bases lay between the germline ends. CDR1 and CDR2 from the germline V gene are SNHLY and FYNNEI. This chain's CDR3 is CASMLLSGANVLTF. The CDR3 DNA reads as TGTGCCAGCATGCTACTCTCTGGGGCCAACGTCCTGACTTTC.

This clone was recorded a few times. The CDR3: CSVSPRTGTNRRTDTQYF. The CDR3 nucleotides read TGCAGCGTTTCTCCACGGACAGGGACTAACCGGCGCACAGATACGCAGTATTTT. J is TRBJ2-3 and V is TRBV29-1; possible D gene TRBD1, 8 bases. Trimming removed 5 bases at V and 1 base at J, with 25 bases between. Germline V gives CDR1 SQVTM, CDR2 ANQGSEA. The CDR3 is 18 residues long.

In this sample, this clone turned up a few times. For the CDR3, the DNA is TGTGCCAGCAGTTCGACAGGGGGCTCTAGAGGGACCCAGTACTTC. Protein product: CASSSTGGSRGTQYF. J is TRBJ2-5 and V is TRBV27, with 10 bases lining up with TRBD1. There are 15 residues in the CDR3. The V gene's germline CDR1 is MNHEY and CDR2 SMNVEV (reference sequence). The trim removed 4 bases at V and 7 bases at J, leaving 9 bases unmatched.

There are a few counts of this clone. The gene calls are TRBV9 and TRBJ2-3; 9 nucleotides match TRBD2. The CDR3 runs to 17 residues. J was trimmed by 9 bases and V by 4 bases; bases with no gene match: 18. Germline CDR1 SGDLS, CDR2 YYNGEE. CDR3 in amino acids: CASSPAGGGASQYTQYF. The CDR3 DNA reads TGTGCCAGCAGCCCCGCGGGCGGGGGGGCCAGTCAGTACACGCAGTATTTT.

In regard to this clone: Relative to the germline gene, one junction end is altered; a read error may explain this. The chain is built from TRBV7-7 and TRBJ2-5; D tentatively fits TRBD1 or TRBD2 (5 bases each). This CDR3 spans 15 amino acids. Germline CDR1 SSHAT, CDR2 FNYEAQ (reference sequence). CDR3 coding DNA: TGTGCTAGCAGCCCAGGACTTACAGGAGGAGAGACCCAGTACTTC. Its translation: CASSPGLTGGETQYF.

The chain combines TRBV30 with TRBJ2-7; perhaps TRBD1 as D (6 bases). CDR3 length equals 16 residues. Trimming left V 0 bases short and J 0 bases short, with 15 bases between. Germline CDR1 is GTSNPN and CDR2 is SVGIG (reference sequence). CDR3 region: CAWSVHGQGSSYEQYF. The DNA of the CDR3 is TGTGCCTGGAGTGTGCATGGGCAGGGGAGCTCCTACGAGCAGTACTTC.

The genes are TRBV9 and TRBJ1-2; TRBD1 is a possible D gene (5 bases). CDR3 length: 16 amino acids. V lost 3 bases and J 4 bases, leaving 19 bases between the germline ends. Germline loops: CDR1 SGDLS, CDR2 YYNGEE. The CDR3 DNA reads as TGTGCCAGCAGCGAGGGGAGGGCCGCGAATATCTATGGCTACACCTTC. Protein: CASSEGRAANIYGYTF.

CDR3 in DNA: TGTGCCAGCAGTGACAGGGCCCGGTCGCCCCAGCATTTT. Translating gives CASSDRARSPQHF. The chain is built from TRBV6-4 and TRBJ1-5; D gene ambiguous. The V and J ends lost 2 bases and 9 bases respectively, with 11 bases between them. Germline lookup yields CDR1 MRHNA and CDR2 SNTAGT. This CDR3 has 13 amino acids.

This clone was observed a handful of times. The CDR3 region is CASSPGLAGAGAQYF. CDR3 nucleotides: TGCGCCAGCAGCCCCGGACTAGCGGGGGCCGGGGCCCAGTACTTC. The chain joins TRBV4-1 to TRBJ2-5; TRBD2 agrees at 13 bases. The CDR3 is 15 amino acids. V lost 4 bases, J lost 9 bases, and 8 bases stayed unmatched. The germline CDR1 and CDR2 sequences are MGHRA and YSYEKL.